One and the same sample provided the 18 T cell receptor beta chains below, sequenced in a study of cytomegalovirus exposure and HLA in healthy donors. PCR involved 60 Vbeta and 13 Jbeta primers. Assay used: immunoSEQ multiplex PCR; TCRdb lists only in-frame clones, some missing. The data contain about 140,000 clones, about 80% of them singletons. The sample taken for sequencing was PBMCs. All receptors derive from a man aged 25-45 years in good health and CMV-seropositive.

The rearrangement uses TRBV5-1 and TRBJ2-7; TRBD2 aligns across 11 bases. J was trimmed by 3 bases and V by 1 base; bases with no gene match: 6. The CDR3 covers 16 residues. The germline gives CDR1 SGHRS, CDR2 YFSETQ. The CDR3 is CASSLQTSGKLYEQYF. CDR3 coding DNA: TGCGCCAGCAGCTTGCAGACTAGCGGGAAACTCTACGAGCAGTACTTC.

This clone has only one observation. This chain joins TRBV7-9 and TRBJ1-2, with 9 bases lining up with TRBD1. The trim removed 2 bases at V and 8 bases at J, leaving 3 bases unmatched. The germline V gene has CDR1 SEHNR and CDR2 FQNEAQ (reference sequence). This CDR3 contains 13 residues. The DNA for the CDR3 is TGTGCCAGCAGCTTACGGACAGGGGAGGGCTACACCTTC. It translates to CASSLRTGEGYTF.

The chain couples TRBV19 to TRBJ1-1; 7 bases agree with TRBD1. J gave up 1 base and V 5 bases, and 4 bases lay outside the gene matches. Germline V gene data show CDR1 as LNHDA and CDR2 as SQIVND (reference sequence). The CDR3 has 14 residues. CDR3 region: CASSLGTANTEAFF. The DNA for the CDR3 is TGTGCCAGTAGTCTAGGGACAGCGAACACTGAAGCTTTCTTT.

The chain recombines TRBV6-5 with TRBJ2-7; TRBD1 matches 8 bases. Germline V gives CDR1 MNHEY, CDR2 SVGAGI. The CDR3 is 16 amino acids. Germline trimming cut 0 bases from V and 2 bases from J; bases unmatched to any gene: 6. CDR3 sequence (DNA): TGTGCCAGCAGTTACTCTGGGACAGGTAGACCCTACGAGCAGTACTTC. This gives the protein CASSYSGTGRPYEQYF.

J is TRBJ2-2 and V is TRBV6-4, with TRBD1 as a possible D gene (5 bases). There are 15 residues in the CDR3. V gave up 5 bases and J gave up 0 bases, with 10 bases separating them. Germline V gene data show CDR1 as MRHNA and CDR2 as SNTAGT. DNA of the CDR3: TGTGCCAGCAGTCCCGACAGTTCGAACACCGGGGAGCTGTTTTTT. Protein product: CASSPDSSNTGELFF.

The V and J genes are TRBV29-1 and TRBJ1-5; TRBD1 matches at 8 bases. Germline CDR1 is SQVTM and CDR2 is ANQGSEA. V was pared by 5 bases and J by 0 bases, with 15 bases of the junction left unmatched. The CDR3 sequence is 18 residues long. In DNA form, the CDR3 reads TGCAGCGTTACCATTGGACAGGGAGGGGGCCATAGCAATCAGCCCCAGCATTTT. Protein sequence: CSVTIGQGGGHSNQPQHF.

About this clone itself: At one of its ends the junction is not consistent with the germline gene, which may arise from a read error. CDR3 sequence: CSSSLRSGTGGPEAFF. CDR3 nucleotides: TGTTCCAGCAGCTTACGGTCCGGGACAGGGGGTCCTGAAGCTTTCTTT. This sequence joins TRBV7-9 and TRBJ1-1, with 11 bases fitting TRBD1. The CDR3 totals 16 residues. Germline assignment: CDR1 SEHNR and CDR2 FQNEAQ (reference sequence).

The chain is built from TRBV19 and TRBJ1-2; weak D call: TRBD1 (5 bases). Germline values: CDR1 LNHDA, CDR2 SQIVND (reference sequence). Trimming left V 0 bases short and J 8 bases short, with 10 bases between. This CDR3 contains 13 residues. CDR3 region: CASSIDRARGYTF. In DNA, the CDR3 is TGTGCCAGTAGTATAGACAGGGCGCGCGGCTACACCTTC.

The chain is built from TRBV6-5 and TRBJ1-2, with 7 positions matching TRBD1. The CDR3 is 15 amino acids. With 6 bases clipped from V and 0 bases from J, the junction kept 7 bases outside the gene matches. Germline V gene sequence: CDR1 MNHEY, CDR2 SVGAGI. CDR3: CASRDRVSSNYGYTF. The CDR3 DNA reads TGTGCCAGCAGAGACAGGGTGTCCTCTAACTATGGCTACACCTTC.

The chain has TRBV6-5 and TRBJ1-1; unclear D gene. Germline loops: CDR1 MNHEY, CDR2 SVGAGI. Trimming removed 10 bases from V and 0 bases from J, with 18 bases in between. This CDR3 comprises 15 residues. This CDR3 is CATAWAQTLNTEAFF. In nucleotides, the CDR3 is TGTGCCACCGCTTGGGCCCAAACTCTGAACACTGAAGCTTTCTTT.

The chain links TRBV11-3 to TRBJ2-7; 8 bases fit TRBD2. Germline V gene data show CDR1 as SGHNT and CDR2 as YENEEA. The CDR3 is 15 residues long. V trimming: 5 bases; J trimming: 0 bases; junction bases outside the gene matches: 6. Here the CDR3 reads CASSVTSGHSYEQYF. The CDR3 region has the DNA TGTGCCAGCAGCGTCACTAGCGGACACTCCTACGAGCAGTACTTC.

V is TRBV27 and J is TRBJ2-3; 8 bases match TRBD2. The CDR3 consists of 14 residues. Germline V lookup: CDR1 MNHEY, CDR2 SMNVEV (reference sequence). J gave up 7 bases and V 6 bases, and 9 bases lay outside the gene matches. CDR3 sequence: CASRILAGGNTQYF. CDR3 nucleotide sequence: TGTGCCAGCAGAATTCTTGCGGGGGGAAATACGCAGTATTTT.

The rearrangement links TRBV6-5 to TRBJ2-1; D call uncertain. The V gene lost 8 bases and the J gene lost 0 bases, with 11 bases spanning the gap. The germline CDR1 and CDR2 sequences are MNHEY and SVGAGI. The CDR3 spans 14 residues. The CDR3 sequence: CASPPNSSYNEQFF. The CDR3, as DNA: TGTGCCAGCCCACCCAATAGCTCCTACAATGAGCAGTTCTTC.

This CDR3 is CASSIFNRVDTEAFF. The CDR3, as DNA: TGTGCCAGTAGTATTTTCAACAGGGTGGACACTGAAGCTTTCTTT. The chain links TRBV19 to TRBJ1-1, with TRBD1 as a possible D gene (6 bases). V was cut by 3 bases and J by 3 bases, with 14 bases left in between. The CDR3 spans 15 residues. Germline assignment: CDR1 LNHDA and CDR2 SQIVND (reference sequence).

The V gene is TRBV6-6, the J gene TRBJ1-4, with 8 bases that match TRBD1. The J segment lost 0 bases and the V segment lost 7 bases, leaving 4 bases of the junction unmatched. Looked up from germline, CDR1 is MNHNY and CDR2 is SVGAGI (reference sequence). There are 15 residues in the CDR3. CDR3 loop: CASKQGGPTNEKLFF. The CDR3 nucleotides are TGTGCCAGCAAACAGGGGGGCCCAACTAATGAAAAACTGTTTTTT.

The CDR3 spells CASSTDPSGGELFF. CDR3 nucleotide sequence: TGCGCCAGCAGCACCGACCCCTCGGGCGGGGAGCTGTTTTTT. The chain couples TRBV5-1 to TRBJ2-2; no clear D gene. CDR1 and CDR2 (germline): SGHRS, YFSETQ. The CDR3 extends over 14 amino acids. V lost 4 bases to trimming and J lost 7 bases, with 14 bases between them.

The chain uses TRBV5-1 and TRBJ2-5; 7 bases map to TRBD1. This CDR3 has 15 amino acids. Germline assignment: CDR1 SGHRS and CDR2 YFSETQ. J lost 2 bases, V lost 5 bases, and 9 bases had no gene match. The chain's CDR3 is CASSRFATGQETQYF. The CDR3 DNA is TGCGCCAGCAGTCGCTTCGCGACAGGGCAAGAGACCCAGTACTTC.

The chain uses TRBV6-5 and TRBJ2-2; TRBD2 is a possible D gene (6 bases). The germline gives CDR1 MNHEY, CDR2 SVGAGI. V lost 0 bases, J lost 3 bases, and 8 bases lay in between. This CDR3 is 15 amino acids long. The CDR3: CASSYSWGDTGELFF. Written as DNA, the CDR3 is TGTGCCAGCAGTTACTCGTGGGGGGACACCGGGGAGCTGTTTTTT.